This TCR beta chain was retrieved from a study of identifying expanded T cells in peripheral blood. General observations from the study: Across healthy donors, higher total template counts meant significantly greater approximately two-week count variance. Technical replicates showed around 1.2 changed clones; about 2 weeks 15 to 20; four weeks 19.

To note about this clone: Its antigen is as yet unknown.

Some clones are missing from TCRdb's copy, which holds only in-frame ones; the method was immunoSEQ multiplex PCR. Of 90,000 to 100,000 clones in the sample, approximately 86% were seen once. Healthy donors had no documented immune events, such as infections, while sampled. The sequenced sample consisted of blood. This receptor was identified in a person aged 18 to 70 in good health.

The CDR3 loop reads CASSSSSLLAGVTYEQYF. In DNA, the CDR3 is TGTGCCAGCAGTTCTTCATCTTTACTTGCGGGAGTTACCTACGAGCAGTACTTC. The chain carries TRBV27 and TRBJ2-7; 7 bases align to TRBD2. The CDR3 extends over 18 amino acids. Losses at the gene ends were 4 bases for V and 2 bases for J; bases not matched to a gene: 17. Germline CDR1 is MNHEY and CDR2 is SMNVEV (reference sequence).